This TCR beta chain is from a study of cytomegalovirus exposure and HLA in healthy donors. Whole-study results and caveats: Analysis performed later found roughly 17,000 TCR beta sequences associated with HLA alleles at 0.05 false discovery rate.

V lost 2 bases, J lost 6 bases, and 4 bases stayed unmatched. The CDR3 sequence is 13 residues long. In the PCR, 60 Vbeta and 13 Jbeta primers were used. Some clones are missing from TCRdb's copy, which holds only in-frame ones; the method was immunoSEQ multiplex PCR. The profile shows around 190,000 clones, roughly three quarters of them singletons. A word on this clone: No antigen is known for it.

The chain combines TRBV23-1 with TRBJ2-7; TRBD1 aligns across 7 bases. TRBV23-1 is recorded as an ORF, its role being uncertain. This clonotype was obtained from a woman in her fifties or sixties in good health and CMV-seronegative. Sequenced material: PBMCs. This CDR3 is CASSQPYRGEQYF. CDR3 DNA: TGCGCCAGCAGTCAACCTTACAGGGGCGAGCAGTACTTC.